The following is a T cell receptor beta chain sequence with its context. Its antigen is not known. The CDR3 runs 16 residues. CDR1 is MNHNY, CDR2 SVGAGI, per germline (reference sequence). V lost 2 bases, J lost 0 bases, and 11 bases lay in between. These data originate in a study of shared clonotypes between healthy human individuals. Splitting of each subset's genomic DNA was done evenly across several immunoSEQ plates. Clones were read by immunoSEQ multiplex PCR, and TCRdb kept only the in-frame ones, dropping some. This table has 400,000 to 500,000 clones, over 65% appearing once. Donors comprised healthy HIV-negative adults lacking recent acute infections or vaccinations. Findings and caveats of the study: The expectation was that sequencing depth would affect clonotype sharing among donors.

The chain employs TRBV6-6 and TRBJ2-1; weak D call: TRBD1 (6 bases). Sequences were obtained from PBMCs. This TCR derives from a woman in her thirties or forties in good health. Some clones in this sample may be carry-over from other donors' samples. The CDR3 sequence is CASSYGTGSSYNEQFF. The CDR3 nucleotides read TGTGCCAGCAGTTACGGTACAGGGAGCTCCTACAATGAGCAGTTCTTC.